The 3 T cell receptor beta chains reported below all come from one sample, sequenced in a study of blood T cell repertoires in COVID-19. Assay: immunoSEQ multiplex PCR; the TCRdb copy retains only in-frame clones and omits some. The sample includes a few hundred thousand clones, around 89% of them seen just once. Material: PBMCs or T cells enriched from blood (not recorded which). Receptors originate from a woman aged 18-35 years who had recovered from COVID-19.

This clone has more than one count but fewer than ten. The V and J genes are TRBV6-4 and TRBJ2-7; D not resolved. The CDR3 contains 11 residues. Trimming took 6 bases from V and 9 from J, leaving 12 bases between them. Germline V gene lookup returns CDR1 MRHNA and CDR2 SNTAGT. The CDR3 is CASRPDQPQYF. CDR3 sequence (DNA): TGTGCCAGCAGGCCAGATCAACCGCAGTACTTC.

The chain carries TRBV5-1 and TRBJ1-1; D may be TRBD1 (6 bases). The CDR3 is made up of 13 amino acids. V gave up 0 bases and J gave up 4 bases, with 7 bases separating them. Germline CDR1 reads SGHRS; CDR2 reads YFSETQ. The CDR3 loop reads CASSLGGGTEAFF. The CDR3 nucleotides read TGCGCCAGCAGCTTGGGAGGGGGCACTGAAGCTTTCTTT.

V usage is TRBV28 and J usage is TRBJ2-5; D is undetermined. The CDR3 spans 11 residues. Germline CDR1 reads MDHEN; CDR2 reads SYDVKM. V was clipped by 6 bases and J by 4 bases, with 6 bases between them. The CDR3 reads CASSGRETQYF. The CDR3 DNA is TGTGCCAGCAGCGGTCGAGAGACCCAGTACTTC.